This T cell receptor (beta chain) was recorded in a study of cytomegalovirus exposure and HLA in healthy donors. The study ran its PCR with 60 Vbeta and 13 Jbeta primers. Some clones are missing from TCRdb's copy, which holds only in-frame ones; the method was immunoSEQ multiplex PCR. The profile shows 150,000 or so clones, about 80% of them singletons. The CDR3 is made up of 15 amino acids. V shed 1 base, J shed 6 bases, and the junction held 8 bases outside the gene matches. Germline V CDR1 and CDR2: MGHDK, SYGVNS. The V and J genes are TRBV25-1 and TRBJ2-7; 8 bases line up with TRBD1. The sequence was collected from a man aged 25-45 years in good health and CMV-seropositive. The sequencing input was PBMCs. In DNA, the CDR3 is TGTGCCAGCAGTGAATCATGGACAGGGATCGCCGAGCAGTACTTC. Translation: CASSESWTGIAEQYF.